This note documents a single T cell receptor (beta chain) sequence. Its target is unknown. TCRdb re-called the reads through MiXCR, storing one row per CDR3 protein. The table lists 450,000 to 550,000 distinct CDR3 sequences, approximately 40% of them singletons, with 43% in the top ten. This entry belongs to a study of T cell repertoires in cytomegalovirus infection. Study background: TCR beta signatures that were public indicated CMV infection and matching HLA type.

The germline gives CDR1 SGHVS, CDR2 FQNEAQ. The CDR3 extends over 19 amino acids. The V segment lost 5 bases and the J segment 5 bases; nucleotides outside the gene matches: 18. The chain recombines TRBV7-8 with TRBJ1-6; 7 nucleotides align to TRBD1. The material sequenced was cultured PBMCs, taken from culture after CMV antigen stimulation. This receptor was taken from a human donor in good health (CMV status not recorded). Some clones in this sample may be carry-over from other donors' samples. CDR3 DNA: TGTGCCAGCAGCCCTATCTTTCAACCGACAGGGTCCCATAATTCACCCCTCCACTTT. Amino acid sequence: CASSPIFQPTGSHNSPLHF.